What follows are 4 T cell receptor beta chains derived from one specimen sequenced in a study of T cells after yellow fever vaccination. Via MiXCR, TCRdb re-called the 5' RACE reads, giving one row per CDR3 protein. This table holds under 700,000 distinct CDR3 sequences, about 17% found once. Sequenced here: PBMCs, sampled 4 to 6 days after the first yellow fever vaccination. The receptors were gathered from a man aged 18 to 29 who received the YFV17D yellow fever vaccine.

This clonotype appeared a few times. The chain links TRBV4-2 to TRBJ2-6; no firm D call. Looked up from germline, CDR1 is LGHNA and CDR2 is YNFKEQ. This CDR3 region has 16 residues. V shed 0 bases and J shed 0 bases, with 6 bases lying between them. The DNA for the CDR3 is TGTGCCAGCAGCCAAGATAACAACTCTGGGGCCAACGTCCTGACTTTC. Translated, it gives CASSQDNNSGANVLTF.

There are a few counts of this clonotype. The chain recombines TRBV7-9 with TRBJ2-3; TRBD2 is a possible D gene (5 bases). CDR1 and CDR2 (germline): SEHNR, FQNEAQ (reference sequence). V shed 2 bases and J shed 5 bases, with 11 bases lying between them. The CDR3 has 14 residues. The CDR3 sequence is CASSLYSVRDTQYF. For the CDR3, the DNA is TGTGCCAGCAGCTTATATAGCGTCAGAGATACGCAGTATTTT.

The V gene is TRBV6-1, the J gene TRBJ1-4; D gene ambiguous. This CDR3 has 13 residues. The germline CDR1 and CDR2 sequences are MNHNS and SASEGT. The V end lost 6 bases, the J end lost 3 bases, and 8 bases lay between the germline ends. The CDR3 DNA reads TGTGCCAGCAGGGCTTTAGCTAATGAAAAACTGTTTTTT. Translated, it gives CASRALANEKLFF.

This chain uses TRBV20-1 with TRBJ1-1; D is unresolved. The germline V and J ends were trimmed by 2 bases and 0 bases, with 7 bases remaining between them. In germline, CDR1 is DFQATT, CDR2 SNEGSKA (reference sequence). This CDR3 spans 13 amino acids. CDR3 sequence (DNA): TGCAGTGCTAGACCGCCAGTGAACACTGAAGCTTTCTTT. Translation gives CSARPPVNTEAFF.